The rows below give T cell receptor beta chains drawn from one sample of a study of OX40 agonist ivuxolimab in advanced cancers. Repertoires were generated with immunoSEQ multiplex PCR, while TCRdb's copy carries only in-frame clones and drops some. The table has tens of thousands of clones, around nine tenths seen once. The sample here was CD4+ or CD8+ T cells sorted from blood, taken in a trial of the OX40 agonist ivuxolimab. These receptor sequences come from an adult with an advanced solid tumor such as melanoma, head and neck, liver or kidney cancer. Both conserved end residues are part of each CDR3. Fields, in order: V gene, J gene, CDR3 protein.

v_gene: TRBV19
j_gene: TRBJ1-2
CDR3aa: CASSIDDGLTYGYTF

v_gene: TRBV14
j_gene: TRBJ2-5
CDR3aa: CASSQDPRGIQETQYF

v_gene: TRBV19
j_gene: TRBJ1-4
CDR3aa: CASSIDVWAGRTTNEKLFF

v_gene: TRBV11-2
j_gene: TRBJ2-1
CDR3aa: CASSGGTALYNEQFF

v_gene: TRBV28
j_gene: TRBJ2-3
CDR3aa: CASSSEARLDTQYF

v_gene: TRBV4-2
j_gene: TRBJ1-3
CDR3aa: CASSQDRSSSGNTIYF

v_gene: TRBV6-5
j_gene: TRBJ2-7
CDR3aa: CASSYGQGLGEQYF

v_gene: TRBV28
j_gene: TRBJ1-1
CDR3aa: CASSLVGGGGAFF

v_gene: TRBV19
j_gene: TRBJ2-7
CDR3aa: CASSLAGGINEQYF

v_gene: TRBV19
j_gene: TRBJ1-2
CDR3aa: CASTGVTTSTNYGYTF

v_gene: TRBV7-2
j_gene: TRBJ1-1
CDR3aa: CASSVGTGGTEAFF

v_gene: TRBV11-2
j_gene: TRBJ2-1
CDR3aa: CASSSDRGHPYNEQFF

v_gene: TRBV6-1
j_gene: TRBJ1-2
CDR3aa: CASSEWGGGYGYTF

v_gene: TRBV27
j_gene: TRBJ1-1
CDR3aa: CASSLLRNTEAFF

v_gene: TRBV7-8
j_gene: TRBJ2-3
CDR3aa: CASSPGTSGGPTDTQYF

v_gene: TRBV29-1
j_gene: TRBJ1-2
CDR3aa: CSVEETGSSNYGYTF

v_gene: TRBV2
j_gene: TRBJ2-5
CDR3aa: CASSVPQGAPQETQYF

v_gene: TRBV7-9
j_gene: TRBJ2-2
CDR3aa: CASSLVIGDTGELFF

v_gene: TRBV30
j_gene: TRBJ2-7
CDR3aa: CAWSRTSGKDEQYF

v_gene: TRBV4-3
j_gene: TRBJ1-3
CDR3aa: CASSQSTGAGNTIYF

v_gene: TRBV2
j_gene: TRBJ2-1
CDR3aa: CASRLTSGRESSYNEQFF

v_gene: TRBV27
j_gene: TRBJ2-7
CDR3aa: CASSASPGLPYEQYF

v_gene: TRBV19
j_gene: TRBJ2-1
CDR3aa: CASSAPGSYNEQFF

v_gene: TRBV4-3
j_gene: TRBJ2-3
CDR3aa: CASSTTGGWTDTQYF

v_gene: TRBV10-3
j_gene: TRBJ2-5
CDR3aa: CAISGIPASGLQETQYF

v_gene: TRBV7-2
j_gene: TRBJ2-3
CDR3aa: CASSLLAGGRADTQYF

v_gene: TRBV5-6
j_gene: TRBJ1-2
CDR3aa: CASSPGTFWGYGYTF

v_gene: TRBV6-5
j_gene: TRBJ2-5
CDR3aa: CASSYGGETQYF

v_gene: TRBV14
j_gene: TRBJ2-1
CDR3aa: CASSQLAGGPHEQFF

v_gene: TRBV9
j_gene: TRBJ1-2
CDR3aa: CASSVGDRARDGYTF

v_gene: TRBV9
j_gene: TRBJ1-1
CDR3aa: CASSVGPSYTEAFF

v_gene: TRBV5-6
j_gene: TRBJ1-4
CDR3aa: CASSLGGGATNEKLFF

v_gene: TRBV5-6
j_gene: TRBJ1-2
CDR3aa: CASRHTRHGLYGYTF

v_gene: TRBV27
j_gene: TRBJ2-4
CDR3aa: CASSWDSGAKNIQYF

v_gene: TRBV7-9
j_gene: TRBJ1-1
CDR3aa: CASSFGGAPEAFF

v_gene: TRBV6-5
j_gene: TRBJ1-6
CDR3aa: CASSKRQVENSPLHF

v_gene: TRBV27
j_gene: TRBJ1-4
CDR3aa: CASSSPWTPEKLFF

v_gene: TRBV4-1
j_gene: TRBJ1-6
CDR3aa: CASSQVIRGNSPLHF

v_gene: TRBV5-4
j_gene: TRBJ2-3
CDR3aa: CASTSPLDSTDTQYF

v_gene: TRBV28
j_gene: TRBJ1-5
CDR3aa: CASRHLTYQPQHF

v_gene: TRBV4-1
j_gene: TRBJ1-1
CDR3aa: CASSQVGGQEAFF

v_gene: TRBV25-1
j_gene: TRBJ2-1
CDR3aa: CASSGNSLGEQFF

v_gene: TRBV5-1
j_gene: TRBJ1-2
CDR3aa: CASSSGTVNYGYTF

v_gene: TRBV6-5
j_gene: TRBJ1-6
CDR3aa: CASNPTSSYNSPLHF

v_gene: TRBV7-8
j_gene: TRBJ2-1
CDR3aa: CASSLVTSGSYGDEQFF

v_gene: TRBV19
j_gene: TRBJ2-7
CDR3aa: CASSTGTGTDEQYF

v_gene: TRBV6-6
j_gene: TRBJ2-4
CDR3aa: CASEYIPAGAKNIQYF

v_gene: TRBV6-5
j_gene: TRBJ2-1
CDR3aa: CASSYSLSGPWEQFF

v_gene: TRBV10-3
j_gene: TRBJ2-3
CDR3aa: CAISHAAPSTDTQYF

v_gene: TRBV9
j_gene: TRBJ2-1
CDR3aa: CASSAGLAAYNEQFF

v_gene: TRBV7-9
j_gene: TRBJ2-3
CDR3aa: CASRSGQSDTQYF

v_gene: TRBV6-5
j_gene: .
CDR3aa: CASTTDRGEQYF